Listed below are T cell receptor beta chains from one sample, sequenced in a study of blood T cell repertoires in COVID-19. Repertoires were generated with immunoSEQ multiplex PCR, while TCRdb's copy carries only in-frame clones and drops some. The data contain around 250,000 clones, over 80% of them singletons. The sample taken for sequencing was peripheral blood. The receptors here all came from a middle-aged woman who had recovered from COVID-19. Each CDR3 is given with its conserved first and last residue. The D gene is left open where the match is weak. The listing skips clone size in some rows; elsewhere it reads once, few, many or a size class.

D: TRBD2; size: NA; V: TRBV6-4; J: TRBJ2-1; CDR3: CASSTLAGESYNEQFF; DNA: TGTGCCAGCAGTACACTAGCGGGGGAGTCCTACAATGAGCAGTTCTTC
D: NA; size: NA; V: TRBV9; J: TRBJ1-1; CDR3: CASSVVGGAEAFF; DNA: TGTGCCAGCAGCGTAGTAGGAGGAGCTGAAGCTTTCTTT
D: TRBD1; size: few; V: TRBV5-5; J: TRBJ2-2; CDR3: CASSFWDRGTGELFF; DNA: TGTGCCAGCAGCTTTTGGGACAGGGGAACCGGGGAGCTGTTTTTT
D: NA; size: NA; V: TRBV7-9; J: TRBJ1-1; CDR3: CASSSDPRGGNTEAFF; DNA: TGTGCCAGCAGCTCCGACCCTAGGGGGGGCAACACTGAAGCTTTCTTT
D: NA; size: NA; V: TRBV29-1; J: TRBJ1-1; CDR3: CSVSIREAFF; DNA: TGCAGCGTTTCTATCCGTGAAGCTTTCTTT
D: NA; size: NA; V: TRBV6-6; J: TRBJ1-6; CDR3: CASSQTVSVNSPLHF; DNA: TGTGCCAGCAGCCAGACAGTTTCGGTGAATTCACCCCTCCACTTT
D: NA; size: NA; V: TRBV7-9; J: TRBJ2-1; CDR3: CASSFSQPYNEQFF; DNA: TGTGCCAGCAGCTTTTCACAGCCCTACAATGAGCAGTTCTTC
D: NA; size: NA; V: TRBV11-2; J: TRBJ2-5; CDR3: CASSLARGQETQYF; DNA: TGTGCCAGCAGCTTAGCTAGAGGGCAAGAGACCCAGTACTTC
D: NA; size: NA; V: TRBV28; J: TRBJ1-2; CDR3: CASSLNTPGNYGYTF; DNA: TGTGCCAGCAGTTTGAATACCCCAGGGAACTATGGCTACACCTTC
D: NA; size: NA; V: TRBV11-2; J: TRBJ1-1; CDR3: CASSLVGSTEAFF; DNA: TGTGCCAGCAGCTTAGTCGGGAGCACTGAAGCTTTCTTT
D: NA; size: NA; V: TRBV29-1; J: TRBJ1-5; CDR3: CSVASGGAGNQPQHF; DNA: TGCAGCGTCGCTTCGGGGGGCGCGGGTAATCAGCCCCAGCATTTT
D: TRBD1; size: NA; V: TRBV4-1; J: TRBJ2-3; CDR3: CASSLIVGQGITDTQYF; DNA: TGCGCCAGCAGCCTCATTGTGGGACAGGGCATCACAGATACGCAGTATTTT
D: NA; size: NA; V: TRBV6-4; J: TRBJ1-4; CDR3: CASSDSRRDIQGEKLFF; DNA: TGTGCCAGCAGTGACTCGCGACGGGACATTCAGGGAGAAAAACTGTTTTTT
D: TRBD2; size: NA; V: TRBV5-4; J: TRBJ2-3; CDR3: CASSLILAGYTDTQYF; DNA: TGTGCCAGCAGCTTGATTTTAGCGGGGTACACAGATACGCAGTATTTT
D: NA; size: NA; V: TRBV29-1; J: TRBJ1-1; CDR3: CSVLPGVVGNTEAFF; DNA: TGCAGCGTTCTCCCGGGTGTGGTAGGCAACACTGAAGCTTTCTTT
D: TRBD2; size: NA; V: TRBV7-8; J: TRBJ2-5; CDR3: CASTFGGAIETQYF; DNA: TGTGCCAGCACCTTCGGGGGGGCGATCGAGACCCAGTACTTC
D: TRBD1; size: NA; V: TRBV7-3; J: TRBJ1-1; CDR3: CASSSIADRGNTEAFF; DNA: TGTGCCAGCAGCTCGATAGCGGACAGGGGGAACACTGAAGCTTTCTTT
D: NA; size: NA; V: TRBV6-5; J: TRBJ2-5; CDR3: CASRAPRVQETQYF; DNA: TGTGCCAGCAGGGCCCCGAGGGTCCAAGAGACCCAGTACTTC
D: TRBD2; size: NA; V: TRBV18; J: TRBJ2-3; CDR3: CASSPMVGLAGGTDTQYF; DNA: TGTGCCAGCTCACCAATGGTAGGACTAGCGGGGGGCACAGATACGCAGTATTTT
D: NA; size: NA; V: TRBV7-6; J: TRBJ1-2; CDR3: CASSLGLPGADHGYTF; DNA: TGTGCCAGCAGCTTAGGTCTCCCAGGGGCTGACCATGGCTACACCTTC
D: NA; size: NA; V: TRBV10-3; J: TRBJ1-4; CDR3: CAISGDTPGGEKLFF; DNA: TGTGCCATCAGTGGGGACACGCCGGGAGGGGAAAAACTGTTTTTT
D: NA; size: NA; V: TRBV5-1; J: TRBJ2-2; CDR3: CASSSDGGELFF; DNA: TGCGCCAGCAGCTCCGACGGGGGGGAGCTGTTTTTT
D: NA; size: NA; V: TRBV27; J: TRBJ1-1; CDR3: CASSPVGGVRWNTEAFF; DNA: TGTGCCAGCAGCCCTGTAGGGGGTGTGAGGTGGAACACTGAAGCTTTCTTT
D: NA; size: NA; V: TRBV6-5; J: TRBJ2-6; CDR3: CASNRNRAGANVLTF; DNA: TGTGCCAGCAATAGAAACAGGGCTGGGGCCAACGTCCTGACTTTC
D: NA; size: NA; V: TRBV5-4; J: TRBJ2-2; CDR3: CASSVGVNTGELFF; DNA: TGTGCCAGCAGCGTTGGAGTGAACACCGGGGAGCTGTTTTTT
D: NA; size: NA; V: TRBV6-5; J: TRBJ1-6; CDR3: CASSYSTGGSPLHF; DNA: TGTGCCAGCAGTTACTCGACGGGTGGATCACCCCTCCACTTT
D: TRBD1; size: few; V: TRBV4-1; J: TRBJ2-5; CDR3: CASSLGQGDVETQYF; DNA: TGCGCCAGCAGCCTGGGACAGGGGGACGTAGAGACCCAGTACTTC
D: TRBD2; size: NA; V: TRBV2; J: TRBJ2-2; CDR3: CASSGRGGGLGELFF; DNA: TGTGCCAGCAGTGGCCGGGGGGGCGGTCTCGGGGAGCTGTTTTTT
D: NA; size: NA; V: TRBV5-1; J: TRBJ1-3; CDR3: CASSLVPGAGNTIYF; DNA: TGCGCCAGCAGCTTGGTGCCGGGGGCTGGAAACACCATATATTTT
D: TRBD2; size: NA; V: TRBV18; J: TRBJ2-1; CDR3: CASSPGLAGDNEQFF; DNA: TGTGCCAGCTCACCCGGACTAGCGGGGGACAATGAGCAGTTCTTC
D: TRBD1; size: NA; V: TRBV7-3; J: TRBJ2-7; CDR3: CASSSTGQAEQYF; DNA: TGTGCCAGCAGCTCGACAGGGCAAGCCGAGCAGTACTTC
D: NA; size: NA; V: TRBV12-3/TRBV12-4; J: TRBJ2-1; CDR3: CASRLDSANEQFF; DNA: TGTGCCAGCAGGTTAGACAGTGCCAATGAGCAGTTCTTC
D: NA; size: NA; V: TRBV7-2; J: TRBJ1-3; CDR3: CASSVGGEGNTIYF; DNA: TGTGCCAGCAGCGTCGGGGGGGAGGGAAACACCATATATTTT
D: NA; size: few; V: TRBV7-9; J: TRBJ2-5; CDR3: CASSLSRGYETQYF; DNA: TGTGCCAGCAGCTTGTCCAGGGGTTACGAGACCCAGTACTTC
D: NA; size: once; V: TRBV3-1/TRBV3-2; J: TRBJ1-4; CDR3: CASSQDSREKLFF; DNA: TGTGCCAGCAGCCAAGATTCACGGGAAAAACTGTTTTTT
D: NA; size: NA; V: TRBV12-3/TRBV12-4; J: TRBJ1-2; CDR3: CASSFGAGRGYTF; DNA: TGTGCCAGCAGTTTCGGGGCGGGGAGGGGCTACACCTTC
D: NA; size: NA; V: TRBV7-2; J: TRBJ1-2; CDR3: CASSWTGEYGYTF; DNA: TGTGCCAGCAGCTGGACGGGAGAATATGGCTACACCTTC